The clone carrying this TCR beta chain has a single count. This entry is derived from a study of control samples from healthy donors and cancer patients. Germline V CDR1 and CDR2: KGHSH, LQKENI. Trimming removed 0 bases from V and 7 bases from J, with 15 bases in between. This CDR3 region has 16 residues. Repertoires were generated with immunoSEQ multiplex PCR, while TCRdb's copy carries only in-frame clones and drops some. The top ten hold roughly 3.1% of the sample, which has 130,000 or so clones, approximately 91% seen once. This sequence was found in a man between 45 and 60 years old in good health. V usage is TRBV18 and J usage is TRBJ2-2, with D possibly being TRBD2 (5 bases). The sample comprised blood. CDR3 region: CASSPPGSLSGGELFF. The DNA of the CDR3 is TGTGCCAGCTCACCACCAGGATCGCTAAGCGGCGGGGAGCTGTTTTTT.